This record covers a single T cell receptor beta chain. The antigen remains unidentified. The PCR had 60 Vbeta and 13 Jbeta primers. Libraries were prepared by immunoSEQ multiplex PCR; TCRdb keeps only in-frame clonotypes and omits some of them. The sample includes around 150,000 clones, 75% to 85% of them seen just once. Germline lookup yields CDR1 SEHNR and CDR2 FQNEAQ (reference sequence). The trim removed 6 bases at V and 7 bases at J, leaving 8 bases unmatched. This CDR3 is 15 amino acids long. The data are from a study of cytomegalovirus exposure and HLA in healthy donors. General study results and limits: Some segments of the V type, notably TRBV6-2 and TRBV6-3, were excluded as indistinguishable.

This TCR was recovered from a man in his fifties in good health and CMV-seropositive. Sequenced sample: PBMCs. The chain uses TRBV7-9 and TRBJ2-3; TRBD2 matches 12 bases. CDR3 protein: CASRDELAGGHTQYF. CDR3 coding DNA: TGTGCCAGCAGAGACGAACTAGCGGGGGGACATACGCAGTATTTT.